These 23 T cell receptor beta chains were all obtained from the same sample, sequenced in a study of T cells in Graves' hyperthyroidism and ophthalmopathy. From RNA transcripts, TCR beta CDR3 regions were amplified. The HTBI primer set was used in a first-round RT-PCR of the TCR CDR3. TCRdb fed the multiplex PCR reads into MiXCR, producing one record per CDR3 protein. The sample lists under 650,000 distinct CDR3 sequences, about 17% seen once, with over 3.5% in the top ten. Sequencing used blood. The receptors were sampled from a woman under 40 with Graves' hyperthyroidism.

Only a few counts were recorded for this clonotype. This sequence joins TRBV6-1 and TRBJ1-4; D gene ambiguous. The ends were cut back, 5 bases at V and 6 bases at J, with 19 bases in the middle. Germline CDR1 and CDR2: MNHNS and SASEGT. CDR3 size: 16 residues. CDR3 nucleotide sequence: TGTGCCAGCAGTCCCGGGATCCAGGCTACCTATGAAAAACTGTTTTTT. Amino acids: CASSPGIQATYEKLFF.

This sequence joins TRBV9 and TRBJ2-2; no firm D call. V lost 3 bases and J 5 bases, leaving 8 bases between the germline ends. The CDR3 extends over 13 amino acids. Germline V gives CDR1 SGDLS, CDR2 YYNGEE. The CDR3 coding sequence is TGTGCCAGCAGCGCCCATGGGACCGGGGAGCTGTTTTTT. Its translation is CASSAHGTGELFF.

This clonotype was detected only a few times. V usage is TRBV3-1 and J usage is TRBJ2-6; D possibly corresponds to TRBD1 (6 bases). V gave up 3 bases and J gave up 2 bases, with 11 bases separating them. Germline V gives CDR1 LGHDT, CDR2 YNNKEL (reference sequence). The CDR3 extends over 16 amino acids. The CDR3 protein is CASSHQGTAGANVLTF. The DNA for the CDR3 is TGTGCCAGCAGCCACCAGGGGACGGCTGGGGCCAACGTCCTGACTTTC.

CDR3 bases: TGTGCCAGCAGTCCAACCTCAAATAGCGGGAGGGCCTACTTC. It specifies CASSPTSNSGRAYF. The J gene is TRBJ2-5, the V gene TRBV7-9; 11 bases match TRBD2. Germline loops: CDR1 SEHNR, CDR2 FQNEAQ (reference sequence). This CDR3 spans 14 amino acids. After removal of 6 bases from V and 14 bases from J, the junction contained 14 bases not matched to a gene.

This clonotype has at least ten counts. The chain joins TRBV12-3 or TRBV12-4 to TRBJ2-7, with D possibly matching TRBD2 (6 bases). Trimming left V 3 bases short and J 2 bases short, with 11 bases between. The CDR3 loop spans 14 amino acids. CDR3 nucleotide sequence: TGTGCCAGCAGTTTTGAAGGGGAGGCCTACGAGCAGTACTTC. It yields the protein CASSFEGEAYEQYF.

CDR3 nucleotide sequence: TGTGCCTGGACAGGGTTGTGGCGTGAAGCTTTCTTT. It codes for CAWTGLWREAFF. This chain joins TRBV30 and TRBJ1-1, with D possibly matching TRBD1 (5 bases). The CDR3 covers 12 residues. Germline lookup yields CDR1 GTSNPN and CDR2 SVGIG (reference sequence). Trimming cost V 4 bases and J 7 bases, with 13 bases left between them.

This clonotype turned up a few times. This chain uses TRBV5-1 with TRBJ2-6; D gene uncertain. CDR3 size: 16 residues. Trimming took 0 bases from V and 0 from J, leaving 7 bases between them. Germline CDR1 is SGHRS and CDR2 is YFSETQ. CDR3 protein: CASSLGLGSGANVLTF. The CDR3 nucleotides are TGCGCCAGCAGCTTGGGGTTAGGCTCTGGGGCCAACGTCCTGACTTTC. The whole variable domain, filled in from reference TRBV5-1 and TRBJ2-6, reads KAGVTQTPRYLIKTRGQQVTLSCSPISGHRSVSWYQQTPGQGLQFLFEYFSETQRNKGNFPGRFSGRQFSNSRSEMNVSTLELGDSALYLCASSLGLGSGANVLTFGAGSRLTVL.

The chain is built from TRBV7-8 and TRBJ2-4, with no clear D. CDR3 length equals 16 residues. The germline gives CDR1 SGHVS, CDR2 FQNEAQ. Trimming took off 1 base at V and 1 base at J, with 11 bases between the two ends. The CDR3 DNA reads TGTGCCAGCAGCTTAGACCTAGTCGTGGCCAAAAACATTCAGTACTTC. Its translation is CASSLDLVVAKNIQYF.

The table lists this clonotype with many counts. The V and J genes are TRBV28 and TRBJ1-1; no clear D. CDR3 length: 13 residues. Trimming left V 5 bases short and J 4 bases short, with 11 bases between. From germline, CDR1 is MDHEN and CDR2 SYDVKM. The CDR3 region is CASSLQTVTEAFF. CDR3 sequence (DNA): TGTGCCAGCAGTCTCCAGACGGTCACTGAAGCTTTCTTT.

This clonotype came up a few times. The chain joins TRBV27 to TRBJ2-2; 7 bases are a match to TRBD1. This CDR3 region has 16 residues. V dropped 0 bases and J dropped 3; count of bases not matched to a gene: 4. Germline CDR1 MNHEY, CDR2 SMNVEV (reference sequence). CDR3 DNA sequence: TGTGCCAGCAGTTTATCGGGACAGTTCTACACCGGGGAGCTGTTTTTT. Translated, it gives CASSLSGQFYTGELFF.

The chain is built from TRBV5-5 and TRBJ1-2, with 7 bases aligning to TRBD1. The germline gives CDR1 SGHKS, CDR2 YYEKEE (reference sequence). V shed 2 bases, J shed 4 bases, and the junction held 8 bases outside the gene matches. The CDR3 has 15 residues. CDR3 in DNA: TGTGCCAGCAGCTTCGTGGACAGGAGGGGCTATGGCTACACCTTC. This translates into CASSFVDRRGYGYTF.

This clonotype was observed a few times. This sequence joins TRBV6-1 and TRBJ1-6; tentative D call: TRBD1 (6 bases). V dropped 6 bases and J dropped 8 bases, with 20 bases sitting between them. The CDR3 is 16 residues long. Germline assignment: CDR1 MNHNS and CDR2 SASEGT. CDR3 DNA: TGTGCCAGCAGCCTTACTATCGGGGGGCTGGATTCACCCCTCCACTTT. Translating gives CASSLTIGGLDSPLHF.

The chain carries TRBV5-1 and TRBJ2-2, with a possible D match to TRBD2 (5 bases). The CDR3 is made up of 17 amino acids. Trimming removed 4 bases at V and 5 bases at J, with 21 bases between. CDR1 is SGHRS and CDR2 is YFSETQ in the germline V gene. This CDR3 reads CASSLGVGVVSTGELFF. The CDR3 region has the DNA TGCGCCAGCAGCCTCGGGGTGGGTGTGGTCTCGACCGGGGAGCTGTTTTTT. Variable domain in full (rest from reference TRBV5-1 and TRBJ2-2): KAGVTQTPRYLIKTRGQQVTLSCSPISGHRSVSWYQQTPGQGLQFLFEYFSETQRNKGNFPGRFSGRQFSNSRSEMNVSTLELGDSALYLCASSLGVGVVSTGELFFGEGSRLTVL.

The rearrangement joins TRBV19 to TRBJ2-7; 7 positions agree with TRBD2. The CDR3 spans 14 residues. V was pared by 10 bases and J by 0 bases, with 9 bases of the junction left unmatched. Germline values: CDR1 LNHDA, CDR2 SQIVND (reference sequence). CDR3 DNA: TGTGCCACTCGGACGGGAGGCCTCTCCTACGAGCAGTACTTC. It encodes CATRTGGLSYEQYF.

This clonotype has more than one count but fewer than ten. The V call is TRBV7-8, the J call TRBJ2-7, with D tentatively TRBD1 (7 bases). Germline V lookup: CDR1 SGHVS, CDR2 FQNEAQ. V lost 1 base to trimming and J lost 3 bases, with 19 bases between them. This CDR3 has 17 amino acids. The CDR3 coding sequence is TGTGCCAGCAGCTTAGTGGGAGCGACAGGGAGGATCTACGAGCAGTACTTC. Residues: CASSLVGATGRIYEQYF.

This chain uses TRBV27 with TRBJ1-2, with D possibly being TRBD1 (5 bases). The ends were cut back, 10 bases at V and 8 bases at J, with 14 bases in the middle. This CDR3 contains 11 residues. CDR1 MNHEY and CDR2 SMNVEV come from the germline V gene (reference sequence). CDR3 loop: CATRSGTGYTF. As DNA, the CDR3 is TGTGCCACCCGTTCAGGGACGGGCTACACCTTC.

The V call is TRBV4-3, the J call TRBJ2-5; D may be TRBD2 (5 bases). The length of the CDR3 is 13 residues. Germline CDR1 and CDR2: LGHNA and YSLEER. V was trimmed by 3 bases and J by 6 bases, leaving 11 bases between them. The CDR3 sequence: CASSHPGKQTQYF. In nucleotides, the CDR3 is TGCGCCAGCAGCCACCCCGGGAAGCAGACCCAGTACTTC.

This clonotype was seen more than once but under ten times. This sequence joins TRBV3-1 and TRBJ2-4; weak D call: TRBD2 (5 bases). The germline CDR1 and CDR2 sequences are LGHDT and YNNKEL (reference sequence). CDR3 size: 14 residues. V lost 4 bases and J lost 8, with 15 bases in between. CDR3 protein: CASSPSGSNYIQYF. CDR3 coding DNA: TGTGCCAGCAGCCCTAGTGGGAGTAATTACATTCAGTACTTC.

The J gene is TRBJ2-7, the V gene TRBV29-1; D might be TRBD1 (5 bases). Germline V CDR1 and CDR2: SQVTM, ANQGSEA. The ends were cut back, 4 bases at V and 3 bases at J, with 10 bases in the middle. The CDR3 is made up of 12 amino acids. CDR3: CSVGGRDYEQYF. CDR3 sequence (DNA): TGCAGCGTTGGTGGCAGGGACTACGAGCAGTACTTC.

There are many counts of this clonotype. The gene calls are TRBV13 and TRBJ2-3; 7 nucleotides agree with TRBD2. The CDR3 runs to 16 residues. Germline loops: CDR1 PRHDT, CDR2 FYEKMQ (reference sequence). V gave up 5 bases and J gave up 3 bases; unmatched junction bases: 11. The CDR3 is CASSLIGEGLTDTQYF. The CDR3, as DNA: TGTGCCAGCAGCCTAATTGGGGAGGGCCTTACAGATACGCAGTATTTT. The whole variable domain, filled in from reference TRBV13 and TRBJ2-3, reads AAGVIQSPRHLIKEKRETATLKCYPIPRHDTVYWYQQGPGQDPQFLISFYEKMQSDKGSIPDRFSAQQFSDYHSELNMSSLELGDSALYFCASSLIGEGLTDTQYFGPGTRLTVL.

This clonotype was seen a handful of times. This rearrangement joins TRBV7-9 to TRBJ2-1; 14 bases match TRBD2. The germline CDR1 and CDR2 sequences are SEHNR and FQNEAQ (reference sequence). Germline trimming cut 5 bases from V and 9 bases from J; bases unmatched to any gene: 6. This CDR3 region has 15 residues. The CDR3 coding sequence is TGTGCCAGCAGCCCATACGGACTAGCGGGAGGTGAGCAGTTCTTC. It encodes CASSPYGLAGGEQFF.

This clonotype has at least ten counts. The CDR3, as DNA: TGTGCCAGCGGCAGACTAGCGGGGAGCACAGATACGCAGTATTTT. Residues: CASGRLAGSTDTQYF. The chain joins TRBV2 to TRBJ2-3, with TRBD2 matching over 11 bases. Trimming at V came to 8 bases and at J to 0 bases, leaving 4 bases not matched to a gene. CDR1 SNHLY and CDR2 FYNNEI come from the germline V gene. The CDR3 has 15 residues.

This clonotype was detected only a few times. The chain joins TRBV10-3 to TRBJ2-7, with D tentatively TRBD1 (5 bases). The germline CDR1 and CDR2 sequences are ENHRY and SYGVKD. This CDR3 region has 13 residues. Deletions cut 7 bases from V and 1 base from J, with 11 bases between. CDR3 sequence reads: CAINPGYSYEQYF. The CDR3 DNA follows: TGTGCCATCAACCCAGGGTATTCCTACGAGCAGTACTTC.